The rows below give T cell receptor beta chains drawn from one sample of a study of blood T cell repertoires in COVID-19. Clones were read by immunoSEQ multiplex PCR, and TCRdb kept only the in-frame ones, dropping some. Seen here are a few hundred thousand clones, roughly 90% observed once, and the top ten hold approximately 4%. Sequences were obtained from PBMCs or T cells enriched from blood (not recorded which). The receptors were gathered from a woman younger than 35 with acute COVID-19. Each CDR3 is given with its conserved first and last residue. D genes are given only for firm matches. Clone sizes are given selectively: once, few, many, or a class where the clone is expanded.

>TRBD1|.|TRBJ2-7|TRBV27
CASRSGTGSREQYF
TGTGCCAGCAGGTCCGGGACAGGGTCGCGGGAGCAGTACTTC
>TRBD2|.|TRBJ2-1|TRBV29-1
CSVEKGLAGVSEQFF
TGCAGCGTTGAGAAGGGACTAGCGGGAGTAAGTGAGCAGTTCTTC
>TRBD1|.|TRBJ2-5|TRBV18
CASSPRVGQGETQYF
TGTGCCAGCTCACCACGTGTGGGACAGGGTGAGACCCAGTACTTC
>TRBD1|.|TRBJ1-1|TRBV5-1
CASSRQGAGNTEAFF
TGCGCCAGCAGTCGACAGGGGGCGGGGAACACTGAAGCTTTCTTT
>TRBD1|.|TRBJ2-2|TRBV24-1
CATSDSQGPWTGELFF
TGTGCCACCAGTGACTCACAGGGGCCGTGGACCGGGGAGCTGTTTTTT
>TRBD2|.|TRBJ2-2|TRBV27
CASSPWTSGSISPGELFF
TGTGCCAGCAGTCCGTGGACTAGCGGGAGCATTAGTCCCGGGGAGCTGTTTTTT
>.|.|TRBJ1-5|TRBV19
CASSIVGGGNQPQHF
TGTGCCAGTAGTATAGTGGGGGGGGGCAATCAGCCCCAGCATTTT
>.|.|TRBJ1-5|TRBV24-1
CATTGQNNQPQHF
TGTGCCACCACAGGACAGAATAATCAGCCCCAGCATTTT
>.|.|TRBJ1-4|TRBV19
CASGHPGLAGINEKLFF
TGTGCCAGTGGTCATCCGGGACTAGCGGGGATTAATGAAAAACTGTTTTTT
>.|once|TRBJ2-1|TRBV2
CASSEVRYNEQFF
TGTGCCAGCAGTGAGGTCAGGTATAATGAGCAGTTCTTC
>.|.|TRBJ2-6|TRBV3-1/TRBV3-2
CASSLRTVGANVLTF
TGTGCCAGCAGCCTCCGAACGGTTGGGGCCAACGTCCTGACTTTC
>.|.|TRBJ2-2|TRBV9
CASSAKINTGELFF
TGTGCCAGCAGCGCTAAGATAAACACCGGGGAGCTGTTTTTT
>TRBD2|.|TRBJ2-2|TRBV15
CATSRSGENTGELFF
TGTGCCACCAGCAGGAGCGGGGAGAACACCGGGGAGCTGTTTTTT